This T cell receptor (beta chain) was found in a study of cytomegalovirus exposure and HLA in healthy donors. Study-level results: Investigators reported 164 TCR beta chains as tied to cytomegalovirus. Trimming of TCR beta V- and J-genes showed a link, identified in a later analysis, to a missense DCLRE1C variant. Earlier analysis yielded a pattern in which most TCR beta V segments were productive about 90% or about 30% of the time.

Worth noting for this clone: Its cognate antigen is unknown.

Germline V lookup: CDR1 SGHKS, CDR2 YYEKEE (reference sequence). The length of the CDR3 is 15 residues. V lost 2 bases and J 6 bases, leaving 18 bases between the germline ends. This PCR relied on a set of 60 Vbeta primers and 13 Jbeta primers. Using immunoSEQ multiplex PCR, the repertoire was profiled, and TCRdb retains in-frame clones only, with some absent. The sample gives under 200,000 clones, 65% to 85% of which show up once; roughly 6.3% is in the top ten. The genes are TRBV5-5 and TRBJ2-7; perhaps TRBD1 as D (6 bases). The source of this sequence is a male donor in good health and CMV-seropositive. Sequenced input: PBMCs. This CDR3 reads CASSLETGRGSEQYF. The CDR3 nucleotides are TGTGCCAGCAGCTTAGAGACAGGCCGTGGAAGCGAGCAGTACTTC.